The 26 T cell receptor beta chains in this list originate from one sample, sequenced in a study of blood T cell repertoires in COVID-19. Clones were sequenced by immunoSEQ multiplex PCR, and TCRdb holds only the in-frame ones, with some missing. The data show about 23,000 clones, approximately 72% seen once. Specimen: peripheral blood. Receptors were obtained from a woman older than 75 with acute or convalescent COVID-19.

This chain joins TRBV30 and TRBJ1-1; tentative D call: TRBD1 (6 bases). This CDR3 region has 13 residues. V dropped 5 bases and J dropped 4 bases, with 14 bases sitting between them. Germline loops: CDR1 GTSNPN, CDR2 SVGIG (reference sequence). CDR3 protein: CAWSAGVSTEAFF. CDR3 nucleotide sequence: TGTGCCTGGTCCGCAGGGGTAAGCACTGAAGCTTTCTTT.

This clone was recorded a few times. The rearrangement links TRBV5-1 to TRBJ1-5; tentative D call: TRBD1 (5 bases). The V gene's germline CDR1 is SGHRS and CDR2 YFSETQ. V was clipped by 2 bases and J by 2 bases, with 8 bases between them. The CDR3 extends over 14 amino acids. In nucleotides, the CDR3 is TGCGCCAGCAGCTTATCGGGGGGCAATCAGCCCCAGCATTTT. It yields the protein CASSLSGGNQPQHF.

This clone was counted between two and nine times. This sequence joins TRBV7-2 and TRBJ2-7; unclear D gene. Germline CDR1 is SGHTA and CDR2 is FQGNSA. The germline V and J ends were trimmed by 5 bases and 0 bases, with 8 bases remaining between them. CDR3 size: 13 residues. This CDR3 is CASSITTSYEQYF. The CDR3 DNA is TGTGCCAGCAGCATCACTACCTCCTACGAGCAGTACTTC.

The CDR3 region is CASSIESDRSYYGYTF. The CDR3 DNA reads TGTGCCAGTAGTATTGAGTCGGACAGGTCCTACTATGGCTACACCTTC. The chain couples TRBV19 to TRBJ1-2; TRBD1 aligns across 7 bases. With V trimmed by 3 bases and J by 3 bases, 10 bases remained unmatched. The CDR3 contains 16 residues. Germline-derived CDR1 and CDR2 are LNHDA and SQIVND (reference sequence).

The chain recombines TRBV5-4 with TRBJ1-2; D not resolved. Germline V gene lookup returns CDR1 SGHNT and CDR2 YYREEE (reference sequence). Trimming cost V 3 bases and J 1 base, with 10 bases left between them. CDR3 length equals 14 residues. Here the CDR3 reads CASSSAGSNYGYTF. The CDR3 nucleotides read TGTGCCAGCAGCTCTGCTGGGAGTAACTATGGCTACACCTTC.

The chain has TRBV5-5 and TRBJ1-4; D uncertain. V dropped 4 bases and J dropped 4 bases, with 14 bases sitting between them. From germline, CDR1 is SGHKS and CDR2 YYEKEE (reference sequence). This CDR3 comprises 15 residues. In nucleotides, the CDR3 is TGTGCCAGCAGCCCACAATTGGCCGATAATGAAAAACTGTTTTTT. It is translated as CASSPQLADNEKLFF.

The chain links TRBV27 to TRBJ2-7; 12 bases are shared with TRBD2. Germline values: CDR1 MNHEY, CDR2 SMNVEV (reference sequence). The CDR3 has 13 residues. V trimming: 8 bases; J trimming: 5 bases; junction bases outside the gene matches: 4. CDR3 DNA sequence: TGTGCCAGCGGATGGACTAGCGGGAACGAGCAGTACTTC. Its protein product is CASGWTSGNEQYF.

This chain links TRBV19 with TRBJ2-1; 8 nucleotides align to TRBD1. The CDR3 spans 14 residues. CDR1 is LNHDA, CDR2 SQIVND, per germline (reference sequence). V lost 6 bases, J lost 5 bases, and 6 bases stayed unmatched. CDR3 sequence (DNA): TGTGCCAGTAGCTACGTGGACAGGGACAATGAGCAGTTCTTC. Encoded protein: CASSYVDRDNEQFF.

This chain uses TRBV19 with TRBJ1-1; D might be TRBD1 (5 bases). CDR3 length: 16 amino acids. The V end lost 5 bases, the J end lost 4 bases, and 20 bases lay between the germline ends. The germline gives CDR1 LNHDA, CDR2 SQIVND (reference sequence). Here the CDR3 DNA reads TGTGCCAGTAGTGGGAGGGACGGACCTGGCGTCACTGAAGCTTTCTTT. Protein sequence: CASSGRDGPGVTEAFF.

The rearrangement joins TRBV30 to TRBJ1-4; a possible D gene is TRBD1 (6 bases). The CDR3 runs 15 residues. The ends were cut back, 3 bases at V and 3 bases at J, with 14 bases in the middle. Germline V CDR1 and CDR2: GTSNPN, SVGIG (reference sequence). CDR3 coding DNA: TGTGCCTGGAGGGCAGTGGGGGCACCTAATGAAAAACTGTTTTTT. Translating it yields CAWRAVGAPNEKLFF.

The chain combines TRBV5-6 with TRBJ1-5, with a possible D match to TRBD1 (5 bases). Germline CDR1 is SGHDT and CDR2 is YYEEEE. This CDR3 contains 14 residues. The germline V and J ends were trimmed by 1 base and 7 bases, with 12 bases remaining between them. CDR3: CASSLWRDGQPQHF. CDR3 sequence (DNA): TGTGCCAGCAGCTTGTGGAGGGACGGACAGCCCCAGCATTTT.

V gene TRBV2 combines with J gene TRBJ1-1, with a tentative D call TRBD1 (6 bases). The CDR3 is 13 amino acids. Germline CDR1 SNHLY, CDR2 FYNNEI. Deletions cut 5 bases from V and 5 bases from J, with 12 bases between. CDR3 bases: TGTGCCAGCAGTATCGACAGGTCGACTGAAGCTTTCTTT. Its translation is CASSIDRSTEAFF.

The CDR3 DNA reads as TGTGCCAGTCGGGGGGAGACCGGGGAGCTGTTTTTT. This sequence encodes CASRGETGELFF. This chain connects TRBV7-9 to TRBJ2-2, with TRBD2 matching 7 bases. Per the germline V gene, CDR1 is SEHNR and CDR2 is FQNEAQ (reference sequence). The trim removed 9 bases at V and 5 bases at J, leaving 3 bases unmatched. The CDR3 spans 12 residues.

V and J are TRBV2 and TRBJ2-3, with 13 positions matching TRBD2. CDR1 and CDR2 (germline): SNHLY, FYNNEI. After removal of 4 bases from V and 5 bases from J, the junction contained 0 bases not matched to a gene. The CDR3 extends over 14 amino acids. CDR3 region: CASSGTSGRDTQYF. Written as DNA, the CDR3 is TGTGCCAGCAGTGGGACTAGCGGGAGAGATACGCAGTATTTT.

The chain employs TRBV5-1 and TRBJ1-1; D call uncertain. V shed 4 bases and J shed 3 bases, with 10 bases lying between them. Germline CDR1 and CDR2: SGHRS and YFSETQ. This CDR3 is built from 13 residues. In nucleotides, the CDR3 is TGCGCCAGCAGCCAAAAGAGGGACACTGAAGCTTTCTTT. Its translation is CASSQKRDTEAFF.

The chain joins TRBV15 to TRBJ2-5, with TRBD1 identical over 7 bases. With 1 base clipped from V and 1 base from J, the junction kept 3 bases outside the gene matches. The CDR3 covers 15 residues. Germline V lookup: CDR1 LNHNV, CDR2 YYDKDF (reference sequence). The CDR3 nucleotides are TGTGCCACCAGCAGAGTTTACAGGGGCCAAGAGACCCAGTACTTC. It specifies CATSRVYRGQETQYF.

This clone has a handful of counts. The chain uses TRBV5-1 and TRBJ2-7; 16 bases line up with TRBD2. The J segment lost 2 bases and the V segment lost 4 bases, leaving 6 bases of the junction unmatched. The CDR3 is 17 amino acids. Looked up from germline, CDR1 is SGHRS and CDR2 is YFSETQ. CDR3 residues: CASSPTGTSGRAYEQYF. The CDR3 DNA is TGCGCCAGCAGCCCTACGGGGACTAGCGGGAGGGCCTACGAGCAGTACTTC. The whole variable domain, remainder taken from reference TRBV5-1 and TRBJ2-7, is KAGVTQTPRYLIKTRGQQVTLSCSPISGHRSVSWYQQTPGQGLQFLFEYFSETQRNKGNFPGRFSGRQFSNSRSEMNVSTLELGDSALYLCASSPTGTSGRAYEQYFGPGTRLTVT.

The rearrangement links TRBV5-1 to TRBJ1-1, with a tentative D call TRBD1 (6 bases). V lost 0 bases to trimming and J lost 5 bases, with 8 bases between them. The CDR3 has 13 amino acids. Germline lookup yields CDR1 SGHRS and CDR2 YFSETQ. CDR3 nucleotides: TGCGCCAGCAGCTTGGAGGGGGAAACTGAAGCTTTCTTT. It translates to CASSLEGETEAFF.

This chain connects TRBV5-1 to TRBJ1-1; D is undetermined. CDR1 and CDR2 from the germline V gene are SGHRS and YFSETQ. With 0 bases removed from V and 0 bases from J, the gap between germline ends came to 6 bases. The CDR3 is 14 residues long. CDR3 sequence reads: CASSLGDMNTEAFF. The CDR3 region has the DNA TGCGCCAGCAGCTTGGGCGACATGAACACTGAAGCTTTCTTT.

V usage is TRBV19 and J usage is TRBJ2-5, with TRBD1 matching over 9 bases. This CDR3 comprises 16 residues. The ends lost 3 bases at V and 2 bases at J; junction bases unmatched: 7. CDR1 is LNHDA and CDR2 is SQIVND in the germline V gene (reference sequence). CDR3 DNA sequence: TGTGCCAGTAGTATTTGGGGACAGGGAAGTCAAGAGACCCAGTACTTC. It is translated as CASSIWGQGSQETQYF.

This chain joins TRBV6-5 and TRBJ1-6, with TRBD1 matching over 7 bases. With V trimmed by 2 bases and J by 10 bases, 5 bases remained unmatched. The CDR3 loop spans 14 amino acids. Germline-derived CDR1 and CDR2 are MNHEY and SVGAGI. CDR3 protein: CASSYRGQGSPLHF. The CDR3 nucleotides are TGTGCCAGCAGTTACAGGGGGCAAGGATCACCCCTCCACTTT.

The chain links TRBV24-1 to TRBJ1-2; D is ambiguous. This CDR3 region has 14 residues. Germline V CDR1 and CDR2: KGHDR, SFDVKD. The V end was cut by 5 bases, the J end by 4 bases, with 13 bases between. The CDR3 reads CATSGGPPSYGYTF. In nucleotides, the CDR3 is TGTGCCACCAGTGGTGGGCCTCCTTCCTATGGCTACACCTTC.

V and J are TRBV6-2 or TRBV6-3 and TRBJ1-1; TRBD1 is a possible D gene (5 bases). CDR3 length: 12 amino acids. Germline CDR1 MNHEY, CDR2 SVGEGT. V lost 5 bases and J lost 5, with 9 bases in between. The CDR3 here is CASSVWTTEAFF. The CDR3 nucleotides are TGTGCCAGCAGTGTGTGGACAACTGAAGCTTTCTTT.

This clone has a single count. The gene calls are TRBV2 and TRBJ2-2; D possibly corresponds to TRBD1 (8 bases). V was cut by 6 bases and J by 7 bases, with 18 bases left in between. The germline V gene encodes CDR1 SNHLY and CDR2 FYNNEI. There are 15 residues in the CDR3. Here the CDR3 reads CASSITTGGDGELFF. The CDR3 DNA reads TGTGCCAGCAGCATTACTACAGGGGGGGACGGGGAGCTGTTTTTT.

J is TRBJ1-4 and V is TRBV29-1; D ambiguous. CDR3 length equals 14 residues. Trimming cost V 0 bases and J 8 bases, with 13 bases left between them. The V gene's germline CDR1 is SQVTM and CDR2 ANQGSEA. The CDR3 loop reads CSVEDGRSREKLFF. In nucleotides, the CDR3 is TGCAGCGTTGAAGATGGGAGGAGTCGGGAAAAACTGTTTTTT.

The chain links TRBV6-5 to TRBJ2-1; 12 nucleotides match TRBD2. Trimming took 6 bases from V and 8 from J; bases not matched to a gene: 8. Germline CDR1 reads MNHEY; CDR2 reads SVGAGI. This CDR3 region has 15 residues. CDR3 protein: CASSLGLAGLHEQFF. Here the CDR3 DNA reads TGTGCCAGCAGCTTAGGACTAGCGGGATTACATGAGCAGTTCTTC.